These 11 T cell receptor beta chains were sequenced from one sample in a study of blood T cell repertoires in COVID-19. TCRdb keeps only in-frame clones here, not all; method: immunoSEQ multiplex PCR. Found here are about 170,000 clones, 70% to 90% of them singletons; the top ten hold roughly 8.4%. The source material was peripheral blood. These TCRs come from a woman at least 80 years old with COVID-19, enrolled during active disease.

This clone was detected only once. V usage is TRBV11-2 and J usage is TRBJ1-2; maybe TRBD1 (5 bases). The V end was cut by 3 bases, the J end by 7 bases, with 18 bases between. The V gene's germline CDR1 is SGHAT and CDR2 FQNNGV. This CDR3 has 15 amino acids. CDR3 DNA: TGTGCCAGCAGCTTCAGCTCGGCGGGGGAGGGTGGCTACACCTTC. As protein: CASSFSSAGEGGYTF.

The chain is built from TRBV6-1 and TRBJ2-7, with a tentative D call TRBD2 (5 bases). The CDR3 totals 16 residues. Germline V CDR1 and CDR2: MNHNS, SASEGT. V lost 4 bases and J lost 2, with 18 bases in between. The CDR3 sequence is CASSGKRFGGPYEQYF. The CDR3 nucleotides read TGTGCCAGCAGTGGGAAAAGGTTCGGCGGGCCCTACGAGCAGTACTTC.

CDR3 bases: TGTGCCAGCAGCTTTTGGGGAGGCTCAGATACGCAGTATTTT. This translates into CASSFWGGSDTQYF. This chain connects TRBV11-2 to TRBJ2-3, with D perhaps TRBD2 (6 bases). Germline V CDR1 and CDR2: SGHAT, FQNNGV. The CDR3 runs to 14 residues. Trimming shortened V by 3 bases and J by 4 bases, and 11 bases separated the two germline ends.

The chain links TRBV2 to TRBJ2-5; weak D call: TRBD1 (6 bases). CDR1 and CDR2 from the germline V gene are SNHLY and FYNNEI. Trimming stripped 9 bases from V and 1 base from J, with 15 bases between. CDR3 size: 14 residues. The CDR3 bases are TGTGCCAGTGTACAGGGTGGAGGCCAAGAGACCCAGTACTTC. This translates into CASVQGGGQETQYF.

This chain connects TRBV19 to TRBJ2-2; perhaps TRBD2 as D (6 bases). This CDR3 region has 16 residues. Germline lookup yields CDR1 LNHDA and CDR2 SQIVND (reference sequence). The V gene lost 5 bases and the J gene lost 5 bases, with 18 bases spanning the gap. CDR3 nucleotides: TGTGCCAGTAGTTCGGGCGGGACCCGGTTTACCGGGGAGCTGTTTTTT. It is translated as CASSSGGTRFTGELFF.

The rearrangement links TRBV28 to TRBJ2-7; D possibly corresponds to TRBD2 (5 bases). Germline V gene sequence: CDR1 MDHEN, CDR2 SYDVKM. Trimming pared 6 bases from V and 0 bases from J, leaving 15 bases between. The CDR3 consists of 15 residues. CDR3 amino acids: CASRAAGAGSYEQYF. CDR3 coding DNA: TGTGCCAGCAGGGCCGCTGGTGCGGGCTCCTACGAGCAGTACTTC.

CDR3 nucleotides: TGCGCCAGCAGTGGGGACTACCAGCCCCAGCATTTT. Protein sequence: CASSGDYQPQHF. The gene calls are TRBV10-2 and TRBJ1-5, with D perhaps matching TRBD1 (5 bases). Trimming removed 4 bases at V and 7 bases at J, with 8 bases between. The V gene's germline CDR1 is WSHSY and CDR2 SAAADI. This CDR3 spans 12 amino acids.

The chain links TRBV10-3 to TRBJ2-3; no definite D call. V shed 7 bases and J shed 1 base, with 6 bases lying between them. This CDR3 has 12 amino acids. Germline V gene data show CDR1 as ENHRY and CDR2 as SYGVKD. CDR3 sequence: CAIKSGTDTQYF. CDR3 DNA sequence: TGTGCCATCAAGTCGGGCACAGATACGCAGTATTTT.

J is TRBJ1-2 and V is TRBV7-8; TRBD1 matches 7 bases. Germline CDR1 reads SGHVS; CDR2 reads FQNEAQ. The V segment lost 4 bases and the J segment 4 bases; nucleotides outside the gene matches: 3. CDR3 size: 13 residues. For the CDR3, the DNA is TGTGCCAGCAGCTCGGGACAGTTCTATGGCTACACCTTC. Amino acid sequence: CASSSGQFYGYTF.

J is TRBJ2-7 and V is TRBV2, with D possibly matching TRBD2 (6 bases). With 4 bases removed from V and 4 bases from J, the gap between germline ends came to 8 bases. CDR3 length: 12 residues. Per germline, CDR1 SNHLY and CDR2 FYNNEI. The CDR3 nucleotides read TGTGCCAGCAGTGGGGACTGGTACGAGCAGTACTTC. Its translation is CASSGDWYEQYF.

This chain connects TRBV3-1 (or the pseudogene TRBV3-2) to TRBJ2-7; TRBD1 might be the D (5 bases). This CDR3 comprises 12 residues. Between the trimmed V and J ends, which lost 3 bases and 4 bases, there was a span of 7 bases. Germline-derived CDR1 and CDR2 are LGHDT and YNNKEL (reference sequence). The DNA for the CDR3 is TGTGCCAGCAGCCAGAGACAGTACGAGCAGTACTTC. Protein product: CASSQRQYEQYF.